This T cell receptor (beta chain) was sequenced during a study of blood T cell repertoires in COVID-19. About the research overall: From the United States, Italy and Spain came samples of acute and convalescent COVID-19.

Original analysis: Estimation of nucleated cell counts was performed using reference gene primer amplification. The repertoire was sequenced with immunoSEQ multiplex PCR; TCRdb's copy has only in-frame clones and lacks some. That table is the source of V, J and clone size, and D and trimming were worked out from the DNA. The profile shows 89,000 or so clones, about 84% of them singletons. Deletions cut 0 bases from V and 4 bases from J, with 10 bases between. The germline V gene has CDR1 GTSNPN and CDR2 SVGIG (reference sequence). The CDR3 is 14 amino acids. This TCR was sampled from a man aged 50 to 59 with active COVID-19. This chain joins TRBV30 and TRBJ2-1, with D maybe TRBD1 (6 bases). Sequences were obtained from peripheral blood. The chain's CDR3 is CAWSVTGLYNEQFF. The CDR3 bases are TGTGCCTGGAGTGTGACAGGCCTTTACAATGAGCAGTTCTTC.